The 24 T cell receptor beta chains below come from one sample, sequenced in a study of blood T cell repertoires in COVID-19 (TCRdb year 2020). The method behind the library was the immunoSEQ multiplex PCR assay. The immuneACCESS repertoire file appears here via TCRdb, limited to in-frame rearrangements. These files lack a portion of the clones; in checked studies, under half of the deficit traces to unresolved V genes, and the cause of the others is not known. Present in this sample are 490,000 or so clones, 80% to 90% of which were seen just once. 8.3% of the sample goes to the ten largest clones. The sequencing sample was made of PBMCs or T cells enriched from blood (not recorded which). Receptors were obtained from a woman aged 55 to 70 who had recovered from COVID-19.

This clone was picked up a small number of times. The J gene is TRBJ2-7, the V gene TRBV6-5; 9 nucleotides line up with TRBD1. The ends lost 8 bases at V and 4 bases at J; junction bases unmatched: 6. Germline values: CDR1 MNHEY, CDR2 SVGAGI. This CDR3 has 13 amino acids. As DNA, the CDR3 is TGTGCCAGCCGGACAGGGGTTGTGTACGAGCAGTACTTC. Translating it yields CASRTGVVYEQYF.

This clone was counted a single time. J is TRBJ1-4 and V is TRBV10-3; no clear D gene. The V gene lost 1 base and the J gene lost 4 bases, with 7 bases spanning the gap. CDR1 and CDR2 from the germline V gene are ENHRY and SYGVKD. There are 14 residues in the CDR3. As DNA, the CDR3 is TGTGCCATCAGTGAGTTGTTCGGTAATGAAAAACTGTTTTTT. This sequence encodes CAISELFGNEKLFF.

There are a few counts of this clone. The chain recombines TRBV6-6 with TRBJ1-1; D may be TRBD1 (5 bases). Germline-derived CDR1 and CDR2 are MNHNY and SVGAGI (reference sequence). The CDR3 contains 13 residues. Trimming took 6 bases from V and 4 from J, leaving 12 bases between them. The CDR3 here is CASRRQTLTEAFF. The CDR3 DNA reads as TGTGCCAGCAGACGACAGACACTCACTGAAGCTTTCTTT.

There are a few counts of this clone. V and J are TRBV18 and TRBJ1-5; no firm D call. The CDR3 runs to 14 residues. V lost 3 bases to trimming and J lost 5 bases, with 11 bases between them. Germline V CDR1 and CDR2: KGHSH, LQKENI. CDR3 amino acids: CASSPTRGDQPQHF. As DNA, the CDR3 is TGTGCCAGCTCACCCACCCGAGGAGATCAGCCCCAGCATTTT.

This clone was seen more than once but under ten times. This sequence joins TRBV7-9 and TRBJ1-2, with no clear D. CDR1 and CDR2 from the germline V gene are SEHNR and FQNEAQ (reference sequence). CDR3 size: 13 residues. Trimming cost V 5 bases and J 6 bases, with 13 bases left between them. CDR3 DNA sequence: TGTGCCAGCAGCGCCCACGGGGTCGATGGCTACACCTTC. Amino acids: CASSAHGVDGYTF.

DNA of the CDR3: TGTGCCAGTACAGGCGCCCAAGAGACCCAGTACTTC. Translating it yields CASTGAQETQYF. The genes are TRBV6-5 and TRBJ2-5; tentative D call: TRBD1 (5 bases). The CDR3 is 12 residues long. Trimming left V 9 bases short and J 1 base short, with 9 bases between. The germline V gene encodes CDR1 MNHEY and CDR2 SVGAGI.

This rearrangement joins TRBV6-5 to TRBJ2-3; possible D gene TRBD2, 7 bases. This CDR3 spans 15 amino acids. Germline CDR1 is MNHEY and CDR2 is SVGAGI. The V end lost 4 bases, the J end lost 6 bases, and 17 bases lay between the germline ends. CDR3 in DNA: TGTGCCAGCAGTTCAAGGGTGGGGGGGGCCGATACGCAGTATTTT. This gives the protein CASSSRVGGADTQYF.

The chain carries TRBV19 and TRBJ2-3, with a tentative D call TRBD2 (5 bases). Germline V CDR1 and CDR2: LNHDA, SQIVND (reference sequence). The length of the CDR3 is 16 residues. V was shortened by 1 base and J by 0 bases, with 11 bases between the two germline ends. CDR3: CASSIGISVSTDTQYF. CDR3 DNA: TGTGCCAGTAGTATAGGTATTAGCGTTAGCACAGATACGCAGTATTTT.

This clone was seen a handful of times. This sequence joins TRBV29-1 and TRBJ2-7; 7 positions match TRBD1. Germline V gene sequence: CDR1 SQVTM, CDR2 ANQGSEA. The junction had 3 bases not matched to a gene; V was cut back by 6 bases and J by 4 bases. This CDR3 is built from 11 residues. As DNA, the CDR3 is TGCAGCGTCGCGACAGGGTACGAGCAGTACGTC. Translating gives CSVATGYEQYV.

The chain joins TRBV5-5 to TRBJ2-4, with TRBD1 matching over 7 bases. V dropped 4 bases and J dropped 5; count of bases not matched to a gene: 9. Germline V CDR1 and CDR2: SGHKS, YYEKEE (reference sequence). This CDR3 is 15 amino acids long. This chain's CDR3 is CASSPVGDSENIQYF. DNA for the CDR3: TGTGCCAGCAGCCCCGTAGGGGACAGTGAAAACATTCAGTACTTC.

This chain links TRBV6-5 with TRBJ1-6; 9 positions agree with TRBD1. Germline lookup yields CDR1 MNHEY and CDR2 SVGAGI. V shed 6 bases and J 7 bases; nucleotides not matched to a gene: 7. This CDR3 is 15 amino acids long. CDR3: CASRNGGQGNSPLHF. The DNA of the CDR3 is TGTGCCAGCAGAAACGGGGGACAGGGAAATTCACCCCTCCACTTT.

The chain links TRBV19 to TRBJ1-5, with 7 bases aligning to TRBD1. Germline-derived CDR1 and CDR2 are LNHDA and SQIVND (reference sequence). The V gene end was trimmed by 4 bases and the J gene end by 7 bases; junction bases not matched to a gene: 4. This CDR3 region has 13 residues. CDR3 in DNA: TGTGCCAGTAGTAGAGGGGACAGCCAGCCCCAGCATTTT. Its translation: CASSRGDSQPQHF. Variable domain in full (rest from reference TRBV19 and TRBJ1-5): DGGITQSPKYLFRKEGQNVTLSCEQNLNHDAMYWYRQDPGQGLRLIYYSQIVNDFQKGDIAEGYSVSREKKESFPLTVTSAQKNPTAFYLCASSRGDSQPQHFGDGTRLSIL.

The V and J genes are TRBV24-1 and TRBJ1-5; TRBD1 matches at 7 bases. This CDR3 is built from 15 residues. Germline V gives CDR1 KGHDR, CDR2 SFDVKD. Trimming cost V 4 bases and J 5 bases; bases outside gene matches: 7. Here the CDR3 DNA reads TGTGCCACCAGTGAGCGGGACAGAAAGCATCAGCCCCAGCATTTT. Its protein is CATSERDRKHQPQHF.

This clone was picked up one time. The rearrangement joins TRBV12-5 to TRBJ1-2, with 9 positions matching TRBD1. Per germline, CDR1 LGHNT and CDR2 FRNRAP. There are 14 residues in the CDR3. V lost 9 bases to trimming and J lost 2 bases; unmatched junction nucleotides: 7. The CDR3 DNA is TGTGCTAGCGGGGACAGGGAGTCAAACTATGGCTACACCTTC. Its protein is CASGDRESNYGYTF.

Notes on this clone: Different DNA sequences within this sample yield the same CDR3. This chain joins TRBV5-1 and TRBJ2-3; 7 nucleotides match TRBD1. This CDR3 is built from 14 residues. Per the germline V gene, CDR1 is SGHRS and CDR2 is YFSETQ. J was trimmed by 4 bases and V by 1 base; bases with no gene match: 3. CDR3 residues: CASSLRQGADTQYF. DNA of the CDR3: TGCGCCAGCAGCTTGCGGCAGGGGGCAGATACGCAGTATTTT.

The J gene is TRBJ2-7, the V gene TRBV10-2; the match to TRBD1 covers 11 bases. V shed 8 bases, J shed 7 bases, and the junction held 7 bases outside the gene matches. The CDR3 consists of 13 residues. Per the germline V gene, CDR1 is WSHSY and CDR2 is SAAADI. The CDR3: CASDGQGAGEQYF. The CDR3 nucleotides read TGCGCCAGCGACGGACAGGGGGCAGGGGAGCAGTACTTC.

The chain combines TRBV28 with TRBJ2-1; 7 nucleotides agree with TRBD1. With V trimmed by 8 bases and J by 1 base, 11 bases remained unmatched. From germline, CDR1 is MDHEN and CDR2 SYDVKM. The CDR3 is 16 amino acids. The CDR3 spells CASGGQDLGSYNEQFF. The CDR3 coding sequence is TGTGCCAGCGGCGGACAGGACCTGGGGTCCTACAATGAGCAGTTCTTC.

The V and J genes are TRBV5-1 and TRBJ1-1, with TRBD1 matching over 11 bases. Germline assignment: CDR1 SGHRS and CDR2 YFSETQ. The CDR3 totals 17 residues. The V segment lost 5 bases and the J segment 5 bases; nucleotides outside the gene matches: 14. CDR3 sequence: CASRGGQGAGLITEAFF. The CDR3 bases are TGCGCCAGCAGAGGAGGACAGGGGGCTGGGTTGATAACTGAAGCTTTCTTT.

The sample holds a few counts of this clone. The chain couples TRBV12-5 to TRBJ1-1; D not resolved. Germline CDR1 LGHNT, CDR2 FRNRAP. The ends were cut back, 5 bases at V and 5 bases at J, with 12 bases in the middle. This CDR3 comprises 13 residues. CDR3 DNA sequence: TGTGCTAGTGGTACCCGACCGACTACTGAAGCTTTCTTT. It encodes CASGTRPTTEAFF. The full variable domain, in which reference TRBV12-5 and TRBJ1-1 provide the parts outside the CDR3, is DARVTQTPRHKVTEMGQEVTMRCQPILGHNTVFWYRQTMMQGLELLAYFRNRAPLDDSGMPKDRFSAEMPDATLATLKIQPSEPRDSAVYFCASGTRPTTEAFFGQGTRLTVV.

The chain carries TRBV5-6 and TRBJ1-2, with D tentatively TRBD1 (5 bases). In germline, CDR1 is SGHDT, CDR2 YYEEEE. V gave up 2 bases and J gave up 4 bases, with 9 bases separating them. The CDR3 spans 13 residues. In DNA form, the CDR3 reads TGTGCCAGCAGCTTACAGGAAGCCTATGGCTACACCTTC. This translates into CASSLQEAYGYTF.

The table lists this clone with a count of one. The chain has TRBV28 and TRBJ2-5; 9 bases match TRBD2. In germline, CDR1 is MDHEN, CDR2 SYDVKM. The CDR3 consists of 15 residues. V lost 6 bases, J lost 3 bases, and 8 bases stayed unmatched. The CDR3 protein is CASSPNSGGKETQYF. CDR3 nucleotide sequence: TGTGCCAGCAGCCCCAATAGCGGGGGTAAAGAGACCCAGTACTTC.

V is TRBV28 and J is TRBJ1-5; perhaps TRBD1 as D (5 bases). The CDR3 spans 15 residues. The V end was cut by 5 bases, the J end by 8 bases, with 19 bases between. Germline loops: CDR1 MDHEN, CDR2 SYDVKM. CDR3 nucleotides: TGTGCCAGCAGTGAGAGACGGGGGTACGTAAAGCCCCAGCATTTT. It translates to CASSERRGYVKPQHF. The full variable domain, rest sourced from reference TRBV28 and TRBJ1-5, is DVKVTQSSRYLVKRTGEKVFLECVQDMDHENMFWYRQDPGLGLRLIYFSYDVKMKEKGDIPEGYSVSREKKERFSLILESASTNQTSMYLCASSERRGYVKPQHFGDGTRLSIL.

Notes on this clone: Other DNA sequences in the sample encode the same CDR3. This chain connects TRBV5-1 to TRBJ1-2, with 7 positions matching TRBD1. CDR3 length equals 12 residues. V lost 2 bases to trimming and J lost 8 bases; unmatched junction nucleotides: 3. Germline V gene data show CDR1 as SGHRS and CDR2 as YFSETQ. The CDR3 sequence is CASSLGGRGYTF. Here the CDR3 DNA reads TGCGCCAGCAGCTTAGGGGGCCGGGGCTACACCTTC.

J is TRBJ2-3 and V is TRBV14; D is uncertain. This CDR3 spans 13 amino acids. Trimming left V 4 bases short and J 2 bases short, with 7 bases between. Germline CDR1 and CDR2: SGHDN and FVKESK. The CDR3 nucleotides are TGTGCCAGCAGCCGAGACTCCACAGATACGCAGTATTTT. Its translation is CASSRDSTDTQYF.